These 25 T cell receptor beta chains were all obtained from the same sample, sequenced in a study of blood T cell repertoires in COVID-19 (dated by TCRdb to 2020 to 2021). The library relied on the immunoSEQ multiplex PCR assay. As stored in TCRdb, this immuneACCESS dataset retains in-frame rearrangements with V and J assigned. A fraction of the clones does not appear; measured against another copy, unresolved V genes explain less than half of the discrepancy, and the remainder lacks a known reason. The sample table contains fewer than 350,000 clones; only one count was recorded for about 86% of them. The ten largest account for 9.5% to 15% of the sample. The sequenced sample consisted of peripheral blood. All receptors derive from a woman aged 25 to 39 with COVID-19, enrolled during active disease.

The V gene is TRBV14, the J gene TRBJ1-1; D not certain. The germline gives CDR1 SGHDN, CDR2 FVKESK. This CDR3 comprises 16 residues. Trimming cost V 3 bases and J 0 bases, with 14 bases left between them. The CDR3 DNA reads TGTGCCAGCAGCCAGTCACCAGGTCACCTGAACACTGAAGCTTTCTTT. The encoded protein is CASSQSPGHLNTEAFF.

V usage is TRBV19 and J usage is TRBJ2-1; 7 bases fit TRBD1. Germline V CDR1 and CDR2: LNHDA, SQIVND (reference sequence). This CDR3 is built from 13 residues. V shed 6 bases, J shed 4 bases, and the junction held 3 bases outside the gene matches. CDR3 DNA: TGTGCCAGTAGCGGACAGGATTACAATGAGCAGTTCTTC. Its protein is CASSGQDYNEQFF.

J is TRBJ2-5 and V is TRBV5-3; possible D gene TRBD1, 8 bases. TRBV5-3 is classed as an ORF, of uncertain function. Between the trimmed V and J ends, which lost 3 bases and 7 bases, there was a span of 34 bases. The CDR3 contains 20 residues. The CDR3 region is CARSWGKRDRRGTGLGTQYF. The CDR3 bases are TGTGCCAGAAGCTGGGGAAAGCGGGACAGGAGGGGGACCGGGTTAGGGACCCAGTACTTC.

The chain carries TRBV27 and TRBJ1-5; 8 bases map to TRBD1. Trimming cost V 6 bases and J 4 bases; bases outside gene matches: 5. CDR1 is MNHEY and CDR2 is SMNVEV in the germline V gene (reference sequence). The CDR3 contains 14 residues. CDR3 region: CASSPWTGNQPQHF. CDR3 DNA: TGTGCCAGCAGCCCTTGGACAGGGAATCAGCCCCAGCATTTT.

The chain has TRBV19 and TRBJ1-6; unclear D gene. The CDR3 spans 14 residues. Germline values: CDR1 LNHDA, CDR2 SQIVND (reference sequence). Trimming took 3 bases from V and 7 from J, leaving 10 bases between them. The CDR3 loop reads CASSIQAGNSPLHF. As DNA, the CDR3 is TGTGCCAGTAGTATCCAGGCAGGAAATTCACCCCTCCACTTT. Full variable domain (rest looked up from reference TRBV19 and TRBJ1-6): DGGITQSPKYLFRKEGQNVTLSCEQNLNHDAMYWYRQDPGQGLRLIYYSQIVNDFQKGDIAEGYSVSREKKESFPLTVTSAQKNPTAFYLCASSIQAGNSPLHFGNGTRLTVT.

V usage is TRBV19 and J usage is TRBJ2-7, with 8 bases aligning to TRBD1. J gave up 6 bases and V 8 bases, and 3 bases lay outside the gene matches. CDR3 length equals 11 residues. Germline V gene lookup returns CDR1 LNHDA and CDR2 SQIVND (reference sequence). The CDR3 region has the DNA TGTGCCAGTGGAACAGGGGGCGAGCAGTACTTC. Amino acids: CASGTGGEQYF.

The chain carries TRBV12-3 or TRBV12-4 and TRBJ2-3; 8 positions match TRBD2. The CDR3 is 13 amino acids. J was trimmed by 3 bases and V by 8 bases; bases with no gene match: 4. This CDR3 is CASWERGTDTQYF. CDR3 sequence (DNA): TGTGCCAGCTGGGAGCGGGGGACAGATACGCAGTATTTT.

The rearrangement links TRBV10-3 to TRBJ1-2; no definite D call. CDR1 and CDR2 (germline): ENHRY, SYGVKD. The V and J ends lost 4 bases and 7 bases respectively, with 19 bases between them. This CDR3 is 15 amino acids long. CDR3 DNA: TGTGCCATCAGTGGGGCCAAGGCTATCGACGGTGGCTACACCTTC. This codes for CAISGAKAIDGGYTF.

The V gene is TRBV6-4, the J gene TRBJ1-1; D is undetermined. Germline V gives CDR1 MRHNA, CDR2 SNTAGT. V was cut by 0 bases and J by 2 bases, with 10 bases left in between. The CDR3 extends over 15 amino acids. The CDR3 DNA reads TGTGCCAGCAGTGACTCGGTGTACAGAAACACTGAAGCTTTCTTT. The encoded protein is CASSDSVYRNTEAFF.

This chain joins TRBV24-1 and TRBJ1-2, with D possibly being TRBD1 (5 bases). Trimming pared 3 bases from V and 8 bases from J, leaving 21 bases between. CDR1 and CDR2 (germline): KGHDR, SFDVKD. The CDR3 loop spans 16 amino acids. CDR3: CATSDRYWPRRGGYTF. Here the CDR3 DNA reads TGTGCCACCAGTGATCGTTACTGGCCGCGTCGGGGGGGCTACACCTTC.

The chain uses TRBV12-5 and TRBJ2-3, with D maybe TRBD2 (5 bases). The CDR3 totals 11 residues. The germline V gene has CDR1 LGHNT and CDR2 FRNRAP. Deletions cut 9 bases from V and 4 bases from J, with 8 bases between. For the CDR3, the DNA is TGTGCTAGCGGGGTCTCAGATACGCAGTATTTT. Protein sequence: CASGVSDTQYF. The entire variable domain, with the rest obtained from reference TRBV12-5 and TRBJ2-3, is as follows: DARVTQTPRHKVTEMGQEVTMRCQPILGHNTVFWYRQTMMQGLELLAYFRNRAPLDDSGMPKDRFSAEMPDATLATLKIQPSEPRDSAVYFCASGVSDTQYFGPGTRLTVL.

The chain uses TRBV4-1 and TRBJ1-2; D unresolved. The CDR3 runs 13 residues. Trimming pared 4 bases from V and 8 bases from J, leaving 14 bases between. Germline V gene data show CDR1 as MGHRA and CDR2 as YSYEKL. The CDR3 region is CASSRRGSYGYTF. CDR3 DNA sequence: TGCGCCAGCAGCCGCCGCGGGAGTTACGGCTACACCTTC.

The chain uses TRBV12-3 or TRBV12-4 and TRBJ2-2; D unclear. V was shortened by 4 bases and J by 7 bases, with 10 bases between the two germline ends. The CDR3 runs to 13 residues. The CDR3 spells CASSSMSSGELFF. The CDR3 DNA is TGTGCCAGCAGTTCGATGTCGAGCGGGGAGCTGTTTTTT.

The genes are TRBV19 and TRBJ2-5; 9 nucleotides match TRBD1. The V gene's germline CDR1 is LNHDA and CDR2 SQIVND (reference sequence). The CDR3 is 14 amino acids. The DNA of the CDR3 is TGTGTCCAGAGACAGGGGGGGTACCAAGAGACCCAGTACTTC. Its protein product is CVQRQGGYQETQYF.

This chain links TRBV7-2 with TRBJ2-7; TRBD2 is a possible D gene (6 bases). Trimming pared 4 bases from V and 7 bases from J, leaving 17 bases between. From germline, CDR1 is SGHTA and CDR2 FQGNSA. CDR3 length: 14 residues. The CDR3 protein is CASSSEGPSREQYF. The CDR3 nucleotides read TGTGCCAGCAGCTCGGAGGGTCCCTCTAGGGAGCAGTACTTC.

In its sample, this clone was seen a few times. This CDR3 reads CASSYVAGSTYEQYF. CDR3 bases: TGTGCCAGCAGCTACGTAGCGGGGTCCACCTACGAGCAGTACTTC. The chain uses TRBV7-2 and TRBJ2-7, with 8 bases lining up with TRBD2. The CDR3 loop spans 15 amino acids. Germline V lookup: CDR1 SGHTA, CDR2 FQGNSA. V was clipped by 4 bases and J by 2 bases; unmatched bases: 7. The entire variable domain, with the rest obtained from reference TRBV7-2 and TRBJ2-7, is as follows: GAGVSQSPSNKVTEKGKDVELRCDPISGHTALYWYRQSLGQGLEFLIYFQGNSAPDKSGLPSDRFSAERTGGSVSTLTIQRTQQEDSAVYLCASSYVAGSTYEQYFGPGTRLTVT.

This chain connects TRBV3-1 (or the pseudogene TRBV3-2) to TRBJ1-3, with D uncertain. V lost 0 bases, J lost 0 bases, and 15 bases lay in between. Germline CDR1 and CDR2: LGHDT and YNNKEL (reference sequence). CDR3 length: 18 amino acids. The CDR3 reads CASSQDYPTASSGNTIYF. The CDR3 nucleotides are TGTGCCAGCAGCCAAGATTACCCTACAGCCTCCTCTGGAAACACCATATATTTT.

This clone is a singleton in its sample. This sequence joins TRBV5-5 and TRBJ2-2, with TRBD1 identical over 7 bases. In germline, CDR1 is SGHKS, CDR2 YYEKEE (reference sequence). The CDR3 runs to 15 residues. V trimming: 0 bases; J trimming: 5 bases; junction bases outside the gene matches: 4. CDR3 region: CASSLGTGNTGELFF. The CDR3 DNA is TGTGCCAGCAGCTTGGGGACAGGCAATACCGGGGAGCTGTTTTTT. Variable domain in full (rest from reference TRBV5-5 and TRBJ2-2): DAGVTQSPTHLIKTRGQQVTLRCSPISGHKSVSWYQQVLGQGPQFIFQYYEKEERGRGNFPDRFSARQFPNYSSELNVNALLLGDSALYLCASSLGTGNTGELFFGEGSRLTVL.

CDR3 sequence reads: CASREGPMIQYF. In nucleotides, the CDR3 is TGTGCCAGTAGGGAGGGGCCGATGATTCAGTACTTC. The V gene is TRBV19, the J gene TRBJ2-4; a weak D match, TRBD2 (6 bases). Germline CDR1 reads LNHDA; CDR2 reads SQIVND (reference sequence). The CDR3 has 12 amino acids. Trimming shortened V by 6 bases and J by 10 bases, and 13 bases separated the two germline ends. Using reference TRBV19 and TRBJ2-4 for the parts outside the CDR3, the full variable domain is DGGITQSPKYLFRKEGQNVTLSCEQNLNHDAMYWYRQDPGQGLRLIYYSQIVNDFQKGDIAEGYSVSREKKESFPLTVTSAQKNPTAFYLCASREGPMIQYFGAGTRLSVL.

The V and J genes are TRBV10-1 and TRBJ2-7; 12 positions agree with TRBD1. Per germline, CDR1 WNHNN and CDR2 SYGVQD (reference sequence). V lost 6 bases, J lost 3 bases, and 6 bases stayed unmatched. The CDR3 runs 15 residues. CDR3 coding DNA: TGCGCCAGCAGAGCCGGGACAGGGGGCGGCTACGAGCAGTACTTC. Its translation: CASRAGTGGGYEQYF.

The chain uses TRBV2 and TRBJ2-3; D uncertain. The CDR3 length is 14 residues. Trimming removed 8 bases from V and 1 base from J, with 13 bases in between. From germline, CDR1 is SNHLY and CDR2 FYNNEI. The CDR3 spells CASGMDRGTDTQYF. The DNA for the CDR3 is TGTGCCAGCGGAATGGATCGGGGCACAGATACGCAGTATTTT.

This clone came up a few times. The genes are TRBV5-4 and TRBJ1-2, with a tentative D call TRBD1 (6 bases). Germline V lookup: CDR1 SGHNT, CDR2 YYREEE (reference sequence). The V and J ends lost 4 bases and 8 bases respectively, with 30 bases between them. The CDR3 is 18 amino acids. This CDR3 reads CASSPDSGNDPTAEGYTF. CDR3 DNA sequence: TGTGCCAGCAGCCCGGACAGCGGGAACGATCCCACTGCTGAGGGCTACACCTTC.

CDR3 bases: TGCAGCGGCCGGGACACCTATGGCTACACCTTC. Translated, it gives CSGRDTYGYTF. The rearrangement joins TRBV29-1 to TRBJ1-2; D might be TRBD1 (6 bases). V was cut by 7 bases and J by 4 bases, with 10 bases left in between. Per germline, CDR1 SQVTM and CDR2 ANQGSEA. CDR3 length: 11 amino acids.

This chain uses TRBV28 with TRBJ2-5, with a possible D match to TRBD2 (5 bases). The V end was cut by 5 bases, the J end by 6 bases, with 13 bases between. Germline V CDR1 and CDR2: MDHEN, SYDVKM. CDR3 length: 13 residues. CDR3 sequence reads: CASSPPAGKTQYF. The CDR3 DNA reads TGTGCCAGCAGTCCCCCGGCGGGTAAGACCCAGTACTTC. Looking up the rest from reference TRBV28 and TRBJ2-5 gives the full variable domain: DVKVTQSSRYLVKRTGEKVFLECVQDMDHENMFWYRQDPGLGLRLIYFSYDVKMKEKGDIPEGYSVSREKKERFSLILESASTNQTSMYLCASSPPAGKTQYFGPGTRLLVL.

The chain is built from TRBV7-8 and TRBJ2-7; perhaps TRBD1 as D (6 bases). Per germline, CDR1 SGHVS and CDR2 FQNEAQ. CDR3 size: 15 residues. V was pared by 1 base and J by 2 bases, with 12 bases between. The CDR3 DNA reads as TGTGCCAGCAGCTTAGGGGGGACAACGGCCTACGAGCAGTACTTC. Protein sequence: CASSLGGTTAYEQYF.